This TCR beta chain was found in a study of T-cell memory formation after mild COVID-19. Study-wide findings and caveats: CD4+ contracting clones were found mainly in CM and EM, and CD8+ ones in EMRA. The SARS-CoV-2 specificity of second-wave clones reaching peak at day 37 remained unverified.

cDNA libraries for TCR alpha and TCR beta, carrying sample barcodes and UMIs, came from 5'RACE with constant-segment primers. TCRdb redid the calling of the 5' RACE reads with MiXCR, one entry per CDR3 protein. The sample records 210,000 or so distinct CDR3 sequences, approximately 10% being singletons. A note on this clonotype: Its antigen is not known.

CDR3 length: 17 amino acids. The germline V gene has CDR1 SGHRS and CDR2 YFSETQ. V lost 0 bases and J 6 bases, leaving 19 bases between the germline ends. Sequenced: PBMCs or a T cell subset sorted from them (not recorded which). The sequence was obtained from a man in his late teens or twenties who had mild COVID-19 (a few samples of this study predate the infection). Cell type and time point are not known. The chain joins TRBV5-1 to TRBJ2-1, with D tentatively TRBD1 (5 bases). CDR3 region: CASSLAGGRVQLNEQFF. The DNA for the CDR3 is TGCGCCAGCAGCTTGGCGGGCGGCAGGGTTCAACTCAATGAGCAGTTCTTC. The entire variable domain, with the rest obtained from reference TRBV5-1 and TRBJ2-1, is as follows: KAGVTQTPRYLIKTRGQQVTLSCSPISGHRSVSWYQQTPGQGLQFLFEYFSETQRNKGNFPGRFSGRQFSNSRSEMNVSTLELGDSALYLCASSLAGGRVQLNEQFFGPGTRLTVL.